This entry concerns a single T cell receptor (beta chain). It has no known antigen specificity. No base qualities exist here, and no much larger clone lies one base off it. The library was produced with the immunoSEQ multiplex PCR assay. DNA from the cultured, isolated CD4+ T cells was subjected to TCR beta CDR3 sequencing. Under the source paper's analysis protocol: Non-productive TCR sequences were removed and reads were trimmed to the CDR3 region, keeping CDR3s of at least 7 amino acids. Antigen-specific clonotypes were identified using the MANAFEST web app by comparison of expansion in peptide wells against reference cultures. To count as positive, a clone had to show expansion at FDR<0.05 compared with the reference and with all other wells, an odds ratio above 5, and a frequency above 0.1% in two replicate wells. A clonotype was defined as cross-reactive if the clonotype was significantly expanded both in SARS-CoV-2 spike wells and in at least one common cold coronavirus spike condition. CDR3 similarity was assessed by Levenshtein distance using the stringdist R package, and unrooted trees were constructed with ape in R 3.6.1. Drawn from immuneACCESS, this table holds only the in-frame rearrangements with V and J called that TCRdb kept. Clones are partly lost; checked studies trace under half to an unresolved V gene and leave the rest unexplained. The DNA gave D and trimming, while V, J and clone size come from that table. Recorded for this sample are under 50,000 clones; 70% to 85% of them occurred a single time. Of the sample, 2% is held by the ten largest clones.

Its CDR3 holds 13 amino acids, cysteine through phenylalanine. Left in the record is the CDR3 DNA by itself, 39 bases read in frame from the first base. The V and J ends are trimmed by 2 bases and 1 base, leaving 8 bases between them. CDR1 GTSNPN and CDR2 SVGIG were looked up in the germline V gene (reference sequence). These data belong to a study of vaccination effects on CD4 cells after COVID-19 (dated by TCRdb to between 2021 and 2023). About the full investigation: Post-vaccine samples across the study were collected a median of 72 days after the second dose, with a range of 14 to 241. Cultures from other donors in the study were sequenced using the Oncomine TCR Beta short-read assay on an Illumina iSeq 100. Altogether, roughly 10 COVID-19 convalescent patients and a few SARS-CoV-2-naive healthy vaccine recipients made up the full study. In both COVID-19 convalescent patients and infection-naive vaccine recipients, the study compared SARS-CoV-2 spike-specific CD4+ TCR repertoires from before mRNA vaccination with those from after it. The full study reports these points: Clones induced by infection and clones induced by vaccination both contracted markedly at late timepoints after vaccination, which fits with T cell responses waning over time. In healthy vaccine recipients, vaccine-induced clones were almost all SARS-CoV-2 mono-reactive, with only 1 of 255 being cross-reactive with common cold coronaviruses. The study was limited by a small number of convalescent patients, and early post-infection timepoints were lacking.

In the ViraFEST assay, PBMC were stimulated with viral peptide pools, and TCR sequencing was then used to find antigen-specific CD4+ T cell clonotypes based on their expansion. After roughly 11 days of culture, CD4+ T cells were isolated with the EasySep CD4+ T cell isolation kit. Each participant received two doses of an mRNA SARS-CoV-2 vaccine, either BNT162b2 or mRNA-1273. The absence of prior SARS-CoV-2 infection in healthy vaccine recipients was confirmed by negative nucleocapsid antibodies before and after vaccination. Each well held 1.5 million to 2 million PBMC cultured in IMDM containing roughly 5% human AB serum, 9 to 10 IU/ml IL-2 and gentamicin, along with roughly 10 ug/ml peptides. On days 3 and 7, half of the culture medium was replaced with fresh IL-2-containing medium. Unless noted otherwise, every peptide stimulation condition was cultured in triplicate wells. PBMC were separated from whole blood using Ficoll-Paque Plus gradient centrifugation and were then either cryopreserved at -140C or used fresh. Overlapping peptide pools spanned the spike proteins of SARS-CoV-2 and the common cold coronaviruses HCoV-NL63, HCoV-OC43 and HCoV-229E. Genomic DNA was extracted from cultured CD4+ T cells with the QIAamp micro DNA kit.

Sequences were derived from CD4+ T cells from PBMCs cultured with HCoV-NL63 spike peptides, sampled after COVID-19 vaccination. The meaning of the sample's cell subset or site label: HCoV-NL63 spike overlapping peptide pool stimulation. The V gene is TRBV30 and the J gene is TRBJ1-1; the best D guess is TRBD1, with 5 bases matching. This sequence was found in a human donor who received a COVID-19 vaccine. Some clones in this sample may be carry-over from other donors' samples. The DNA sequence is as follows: TGTGCCTGGAGTACCCAGGGGAACACTGAAGCTTTCTTT. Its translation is CAWSTQGNTEAFF.